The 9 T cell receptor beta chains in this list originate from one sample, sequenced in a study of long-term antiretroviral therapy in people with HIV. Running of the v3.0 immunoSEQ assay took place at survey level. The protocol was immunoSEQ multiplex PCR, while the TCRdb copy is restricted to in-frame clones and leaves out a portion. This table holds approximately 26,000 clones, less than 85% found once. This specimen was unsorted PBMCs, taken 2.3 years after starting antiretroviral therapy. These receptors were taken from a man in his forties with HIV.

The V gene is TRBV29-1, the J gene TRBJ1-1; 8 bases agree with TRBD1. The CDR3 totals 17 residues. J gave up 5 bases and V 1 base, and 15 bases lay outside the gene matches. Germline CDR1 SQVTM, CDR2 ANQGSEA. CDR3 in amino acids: CSVEVSPTGGGGTEAFF. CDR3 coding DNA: TGCAGCGTTGAAGTAAGCCCAACAGGGGGAGGGGGTACTGAAGCTTTCTTT.

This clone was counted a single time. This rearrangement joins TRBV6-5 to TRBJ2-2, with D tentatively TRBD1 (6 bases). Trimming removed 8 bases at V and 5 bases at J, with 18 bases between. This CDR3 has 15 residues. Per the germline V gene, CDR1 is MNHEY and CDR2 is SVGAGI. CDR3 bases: TGTGCCAGCTTAAACATACAGGGATGGACCGGGGAGCTGTTTTTT. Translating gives CASLNIQGWTGELFF.

For the CDR3, the DNA is TGTGCCAGCAGTGACGGTTCAAAAGCTAACTATGGCTACACCTTC. It codes for CASSDGSKANYGYTF. The chain carries TRBV2 and TRBJ1-2; D gene unclear. Germline V gene sequence: CDR1 SNHLY, CDR2 FYNNEI. This CDR3 has 15 amino acids. V was shortened by 3 bases and J by 0 bases, with 11 bases between the two germline ends.

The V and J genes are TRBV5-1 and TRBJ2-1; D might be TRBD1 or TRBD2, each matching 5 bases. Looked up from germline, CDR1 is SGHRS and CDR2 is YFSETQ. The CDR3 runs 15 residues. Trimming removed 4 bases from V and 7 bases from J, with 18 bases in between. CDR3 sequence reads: CASSPIMGVTNEQFF. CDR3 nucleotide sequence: TGCGCCAGCAGCCCGATTATGGGGGTCACAAATGAGCAGTTCTTC.

The CDR3 nucleotides read TGCGCCAGCAGCTTGCCCAACTACGGGACAGGGAGCACAGATACGCAGTATTTT. Translating it yields CASSLPNYGTGSTDTQYF. The chain carries TRBV5-1 and TRBJ2-3; TRBD1 matches 9 bases. From germline, CDR1 is SGHRS and CDR2 YFSETQ. The V gene end was trimmed by 1 base and the J gene end by 0 bases; junction bases not matched to a gene: 9. The CDR3 is 18 residues long.

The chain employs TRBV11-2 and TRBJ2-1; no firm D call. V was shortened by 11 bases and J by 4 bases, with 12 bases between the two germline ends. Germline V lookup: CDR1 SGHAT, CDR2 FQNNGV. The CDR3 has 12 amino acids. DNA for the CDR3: TGTGCCGAGGTTGGTTATTACAATGAGCAGTTCTTC. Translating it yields CAEVGYYNEQFF.

The CDR3 is CASSQVANTEAFF. The DNA of the CDR3 is TGTGCCAGCAGTCAGGTGGCGAACACTGAAGCTTTCTTT. The chain employs TRBV2 and TRBJ1-1, with unresolved D. Trimming stripped 5 bases from V and 1 base from J, with 8 bases between. The germline V gene has CDR1 SNHLY and CDR2 FYNNEI. The CDR3 is 13 residues long.

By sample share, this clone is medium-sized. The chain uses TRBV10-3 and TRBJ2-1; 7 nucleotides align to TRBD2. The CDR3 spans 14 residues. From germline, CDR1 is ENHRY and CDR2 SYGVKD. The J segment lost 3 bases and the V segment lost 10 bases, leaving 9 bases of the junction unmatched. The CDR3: CATIDSGNYNEQFF. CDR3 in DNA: TGTGCCACTATTGACAGCGGGAACTACAATGAGCAGTTCTTC.

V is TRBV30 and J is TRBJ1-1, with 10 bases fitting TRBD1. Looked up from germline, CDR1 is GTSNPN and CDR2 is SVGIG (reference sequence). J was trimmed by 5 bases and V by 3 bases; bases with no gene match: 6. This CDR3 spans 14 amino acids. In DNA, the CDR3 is TGTGCCTGGAGGGCTCCGGACAGGGGGACTGAAGCTTTCTTT. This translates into CAWRAPDRGTEAFF. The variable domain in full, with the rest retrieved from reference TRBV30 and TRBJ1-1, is SQTIHQWPATLVQPVGSPLSLECTVEGTSNPNLYWYRQAAGRGLQLLFYSVGIGQISSEVPQNLSASRPQDRQFILSSKKLLLSDSGFYLCAWRAPDRGTEAFFGQGTRLTVV.